This section outlines one T cell receptor (beta chain) sequence together with its context. Its antigen is as yet unknown. The CDR3 runs to 12 residues. V lost 2 bases and J 0 bases, leaving 2 bases between the germline ends. In germline, CDR1 is SGHNT, CDR2 YYREEE (reference sequence). Whole blood was used without fractionation, so all unsorted peripheral T cells were included. Enrollment excluded donors with tumors, hepatitis B or C, or recent vaccination. This specimen belongs to a study of HIV-infected patients and healthy controls. cDNA was made from roughly 500 ng RNA using alpha and beta constant primers. Each of the alpha and beta chains got its own library through chain-specific third strand synthesis with indices. A short first PCR added P5 and P7 adapter elements and a second index. TCRdb re-called the 5' RACE reads with MiXCR, one entry per CDR3 protein. The profile covers roughly 7,400 distinct CDR3 sequences, with 9% to 9.5% appearing a single time and over 15% taken by the ten largest.

Study results and caveats: HIV+ repertoires were severely depleted of MAIT alpha-chain CDR3s, unlike healthy controls. Untreated HIV+ repertoires had roughly threefold fewer distinct CDR3s and lower Shannon diversity than healthy controls.

The input for sequencing was blood, taken before antiretroviral therapy. The TCR comes from an adult with HIV infection. The chain employs TRBV5-4 and TRBJ1-1; D remains ambiguous. CDR3 bases: TGTGCCAGCAGCTTAATGAACACTGAAGCTTTCTTT. It codes for CASSLMNTEAFF.